The clone carrying this T cell receptor beta chain has a single count. No antigen is known for it. These data originate in a study of Graves' ophthalmopathy and Graves' hyperthyroidism. TCR beta CDR3 regions were amplified from RNA transcripts. First-round RT-PCR employed HTBI primers, with a second-round multiplex PCR after it. MiXCR was run by TCRdb on the multiplex PCR reads, yielding one entry per CDR3 protein. The table has around 1,200,000 distinct CDR3 sequences, about two fifths seen once. Broader study findings: With approximately 88% sensitivity and 70% to 82% specificity, a 13-signature model separated ophthalmopathy from stable hyperthyroidism.

Uncontrolled infections, pregnancy, lactation or other autoimmune diseases led to patient exclusion. The germline CDR1 and CDR2 sequences are SGHDT and YYEEEE. V was cut by 4 bases and J by 2 bases, with 16 bases left in between. CDR3 size: 15 residues. The receptor's source is an adult man with Graves' hyperthyroidism. The J gene is TRBJ2-7, the V gene TRBV5-6, with a weak D call TRBD1 (6 bases). Sample: peripheral blood or thyroid tissue (not recorded which). The chain's CDR3 is CASSPESGQAYEQYF. The CDR3 DNA sequence: TGTGCCAGCAGCCCGGAATCGGGACAAGCCTACGAGCAGTACTTC.